These T cell receptor beta chains were read from a single sample in a study of siplizumab effects on memory and regulatory T cells. Profiled with immunoSEQ multiplex PCR; TCRdb holds only in-frame clones, not every one. The sample has approximately 50,000 clones, about 93% seen once. Sequencing input: CD8+ T cells sorted from blood. These TCRs come from a human donor in good health. Each CDR3 is given with its conserved first and last residue. A D gene is named only where the DNA matches it firmly. Clone size is not always given. Where it is, it says once, few, many or a class for expanded clones.

D,J,size,V,DNA,CDR3
.,TRBJ2-7,.,TRBV10-3,TGTGCCATCAGGCCGACTGGACTATCCTCCTACGAGCAGTACTTC,CAIRPTGLSSYEQYF
TRBD1,TRBJ2-1,.,TRBV18,TGTGCCAGCTCACCACGAGGACAGGTATCCTACAATGAGCAGTTCTTC,CASSPRGQVSYNEQFF
TRBD2,TRBJ2-1,.,TRBV28,TGTGCCAGCAGTTTGGGATGGACTAGCGGATACAATGAGCAGTTCTTC,CASSLGWTSGYNEQFF
.,TRBJ2-7,.,TRBV21-1,TGTGCCAGCACCAACTCCTACAGACTCCACGAGCAGTACTTC,CASTNSYRLHEQYF
.,TRBJ2-1,once,TRBV7-9,TGTGCCAGCAGCCCTACGGTAGGACCGAGTTACAATGAGCAGTTCTTC,CASSPTVGPSYNEQFF
.,TRBJ2-7,.,TRBV28,TGTGCCAGCAGTGTTTCCTACGAGCAGTACTTC,CASSVSYEQYF
.,TRBJ1-3,.,TRBV9,TGTGCCAGCAGCCCCACAATAAACACCATATATTTT,CASSPTINTIYF
.,TRBJ2-7,.,TRBV27,TGTGCCAGCAGTTTACTTGAGGGTACCGAGCAGTACTTC,CASSLLEGTEQYF
TRBD2,TRBJ2-3,.,TRBV4-1,TGCGCCAGCAGCCTCAATTTAGCGGGAATCACAGATACGCAGTATTTT,CASSLNLAGITDTQYF
TRBD1,TRBJ2-7,.,TRBV25-1,TGTGCCAGCAGTGCCTCCCGGGACAGAAACTACGAGCAGTACTTC,CASSASRDRNYEQYF
.,TRBJ2-2,.,TRBV28,TGTGCCAGCAGCCGCCCCACGGGAGTACCAGGGGAGCTGTTTTTT,CASSRPTGVPGELFF
.,TRBJ1-2,.,TRBV7-9,TGTGCCAGCAGCCCCAGGCCCTTGGAGAATGGCTACACCTTC,CASSPRPLENGYTF
.,TRBJ1-6,.,TRBV28,TGTGCCAGCAGGGTACAGCAACATTCACCCCTCCACTTT,CASRVQQHSPLHF
.,TRBJ1-1,.,TRBV27,TGTGCCAGCAGTTTCTCTCACCCGAACACTGAAGCTTTCTTT,CASSFSHPNTEAFF
TRBD1,TRBJ1-1,.,TRBV28,TGTGCCAGCACCCCGATTGTTGGGAACCGGGACAGGGGCCCCTTGAACACTGAAGCTTTCTTT,CASTPIVGNRDRGPLNTEAFF
.,TRBJ2-7,.,TRBV2,TGTGCCAGCAGGGGAGTCAGCGGAGACTACGAGCAGTACTTC,CASRGVSGDYEQYF
.,TRBJ1-2,.,TRBV9,TGTGCCAGCAGCCCCCGACGGGGACCGCCTAACTATGGCTACACCTTC,CASSPRRGPPNYGYTF
TRBD2,TRBJ2-5,.,TRBV5-1,TGCGCCAGCAGCACTGTGGGAGGGGAGCAAGAGACCCAGTACTTC,CASSTVGGEQETQYF
.,TRBJ2-2,.,TRBV19,TGTGCCAGTAAGCTGGTAGGCTTGTCCGGGGAGCTGTTTTTT,CASKLVGLSGELFF
.,TRBJ2-5,once,TRBV7-8,TGTGCCAGCAGCTTAAGTTTTGAAGAGACCCAGTACTTC,CASSLSFEETQYF
TRBD2,TRBJ2-7,.,TRBV28,TGTGCCAGCAGTCGGCCGGGAGGGTTCGAGCAGTACTTC,CASSRPGGFEQYF
TRBD2,TRBJ2-3,.,TRBV7-3,TGTGCCAGCAGCTTTGGGACTAGCGGGAGTGGGGCGGACACAGATACGCAGTATTTT,CASSFGTSGSGADTDTQYF
.,TRBJ1-1,.,TRBV11-2,TGTGCCAGCAGCCCTCGGGCAGGGCGGAACACTGAAGCTTTCTTT,CASSPRAGRNTEAFF
.,TRBJ1-3,.,TRBV9,TGTGCCAGCAGCGTTGACGGGAACTCTGGAAACACCATATATTTT,CASSVDGNSGNTIYF
.,TRBJ1-2,few,TRBV28,TGTGCCAGCAGCGACCTGGGGCAGATCTATGGCTACACCTTC,CASSDLGQIYGYTF
TRBD2,TRBJ2-5,.,TRBV5-4,TGTGCCAGCAGCATGGACGGGACTATAGGGACCCAGTACTTC,CASSMDGTIGTQYF
TRBD1,TRBJ2-3,once,TRBV27,TGTGCCAGCAGTTTATACGACAGGGTCAGGACAGATACGCAGTATTTT,CASSLYDRVRTDTQYF
.,TRBJ2-2,.,TRBV7-2,TGTGCCAGCAGCTTAGCGGGGAACACCGGGGAGCTGTTTTTT,CASSLAGNTGELFF
.,TRBJ2-3,.,TRBV4-1,TGCGCCAGCAGCCAAAACGGCGGAGATACGCAGTATTTT,CASSQNGGDTQYF
.,TRBJ2-4,.,TRBV14,TGTGCCAGCAGCCAAGGCCGGGACACCAAAAACATTCAGTACTTC,CASSQGRDTKNIQYF
.,TRBJ1-5,few,TRBV2,TGTGCCAGCAGGAAAGGTAATCAGCCCCAGCATTTT,CASRKGNQPQHF
.,TRBJ2-7,.,TRBV2,TGTGCCAGCAGTTCCGGGACAACCCTAGGAGAGTACTTC,CASSSGTTLGEYF
.,TRBJ2-5,once,TRBV28,TGTGCCAGCATGACAAACGGGTTAGAGACCCAGTACTTC,CASMTNGLETQYF